Following are 30 T cell receptor beta chains from one sample sequenced in a study of T cells after yellow fever vaccination. TCRdb independently ran MiXCR on the 5' RACE reads; one entry per CDR3 protein. The sample includes under 400,000 distinct CDR3 sequences, 9.5% to 13% of them seen just once. This sample comprised PBMCs, obtained on the day of the first yellow fever vaccination. The receptors originated from a young man who received the YFV17D yellow fever vaccine.

In its sample, this clonotype was seen a few times. This chain uses TRBV19 with TRBJ2-7; 11 positions agree with TRBD2. Germline-derived CDR1 and CDR2 are LNHDA and SQIVND (reference sequence). The CDR3 is 16 amino acids. V shed 7 bases, J shed 3 bases, and the junction held 11 bases outside the gene matches. CDR3 loop: CASTPSVGTSGYEQYF. CDR3 nucleotide sequence: TGTGCCAGTACCCCTTCGGTCGGGACTAGCGGCTACGAGCAGTACTTC.

This clonotype has more than one count but fewer than ten. This chain connects TRBV18 to TRBJ1-3; D is unresolved. V lost 2 bases and J 0 bases, leaving 8 bases between the germline ends. Germline values: CDR1 KGHSH, CDR2 LQKENI. The CDR3 length is 15 residues. CDR3 DNA: TGTGCCAGCTCACCATTGGTCAACTCTGGAAACACCATATATTTT. It codes for CASSPLVNSGNTIYF.

This chain joins TRBV7-2 and TRBJ1-1; 7 bases align to TRBD1. From germline, CDR1 is SGHTA and CDR2 FQGNSA. V shed 1 base, J shed 3 bases, and the junction held 5 bases outside the gene matches. The CDR3 runs 15 residues. The CDR3 is CASSLGEGADTEAFF. The CDR3 DNA sequence: TGTGCCAGCAGCTTAGGGGAGGGGGCTGACACTGAAGCTTTCTTT.

This clonotype was seen a handful of times. This chain joins TRBV6-5 and TRBJ2-3; 10 bases match TRBD1. Germline V lookup: CDR1 MNHEY, CDR2 SVGAGI. The V segment lost 0 bases and the J segment 0 bases; nucleotides outside the gene matches: 3. This CDR3 contains 17 residues. In DNA form, the CDR3 reads TGTGCCAGCAGTTACTCGAGGACAGGGGGTAGCACAGATACGCAGTATTTT. It is translated as CASSYSRTGGSTDTQYF.

This chain joins TRBV7-9 and TRBJ2-7, with D hard to call. The V and J ends lost 1 base and 5 bases respectively, with 3 bases between them. Germline CDR1 SEHNR, CDR2 FQNEAQ (reference sequence). The CDR3 is made up of 11 amino acids. The CDR3 DNA reads as TGTGCCAGCAGCTTAGTCCACGAGCAGTACTTC. As protein: CASSLVHEQYF.

This clonotype was recorded a few times. The rearrangement uses TRBV19 and TRBJ1-5; TRBD1 aligns across 8 bases. The germline CDR1 and CDR2 sequences are LNHDA and SQIVND (reference sequence). V was pared by 7 bases and J by 2 bases, with 13 bases of the junction left unmatched. The CDR3 sequence is 17 residues long. The CDR3 coding sequence is TGTGCCAGTATACCCAGGGGGCGAATTCCGGGCAATCAGCCCCAGCATTTT. This encodes CASIPRGRIPGNQPQHF.

This clonotype was recorded many times. CDR3 sequence: CASSWTGRTEAFF. The CDR3 DNA follows: TGTGCCAGCAGCTGGACAGGGCGGACTGAAGCTTTCTTT. The chain is built from TRBV11-2 and TRBJ1-1, with TRBD1 matching 8 bases. CDR1 and CDR2 from the germline V gene are SGHAT and FQNNGV. Trimming cost V 4 bases and J 5 bases; bases outside gene matches: 3. The CDR3 runs 13 residues.

In this sample, this clonotype turned up a few times. The chain recombines TRBV5-1 with TRBJ2-7; tentatively, D is TRBD1 (6 bases). Between the trimmed V and J ends, which lost 7 bases and 0 bases, there was a span of 11 bases. Per germline, CDR1 SGHRS and CDR2 YFSETQ. CDR3 length: 13 residues. The CDR3 coding sequence is TGCGCCAGCCGAAGGGACAACTCCTACGAGCAGTACGTC. It codes for CASRRDNSYEQYV.

The chain combines TRBV5-5 with TRBJ1-1; D is uncertain. The CDR3 contains 13 residues. Germline CDR1 SGHKS, CDR2 YYEKEE (reference sequence). The V and J ends lost 4 bases and 10 bases respectively, with 17 bases between them. CDR3 loop: CASSLELPWRAFF. The CDR3 DNA reads as TGTGCCAGCAGCCTGGAGCTCCCCTGGAGAGCTTTCTTT. The full variable domain, its missing parts supplied by reference TRBV5-5 and TRBJ1-1, is DAGVTQSPTHLIKTRGQQVTLRCSPISGHKSVSWYQQVLGQGPQFIFQYYEKEERGRGNFPDRFSARQFPNYSSELNVNALLLGDSALYLCASSLELPWRAFFGQGTRLTVV.

This clonotype was recorded a few times. The chain couples TRBV2 to TRBJ2-7; the D gene is possibly TRBD2 (5 bases). CDR3 length equals 14 residues. Deletions cut 6 bases from V and 7 bases from J, with 19 bases between. Germline V gives CDR1 SNHLY, CDR2 FYNNEI. The CDR3: CASREDGLGWEQYV. DNA of the CDR3: TGTGCCAGCAGAGAGGACGGACTCGGTTGGGAGCAGTACGTC.

The genes are TRBV20-1 and TRBJ2-1; weak D call: TRBD2 (5 bases). CDR1 is DFQATT, CDR2 SNEGSKA, per germline (reference sequence). This CDR3 has 13 amino acids. Trimming cost V 6 bases and J 8 bases, with 17 bases left between them. The CDR3 region is CSAAPRGLDEQFF. DNA for the CDR3: TGCAGTGCCGCCCCACGGGGTTTAGATGAGCAGTTCTTC.

This clonotype was counted a few times. J is TRBJ2-5 and V is TRBV25-1; D remains ambiguous. The germline V gene has CDR1 MGHDK and CDR2 SYGVNS. V lost 2 bases and J 5 bases, leaving 6 bases between the germline ends. CDR3 size: 12 residues. The chain's CDR3 is CASSEVGETQYF. The CDR3 nucleotides read TGTGCCAGCAGTGAAGTGGGGGAGACCCAGTACTTC.

The table lists this clonotype with a few counts. The gene calls are TRBV7-9 and TRBJ2-7; D assignment may be TRBD1 or TRBD2 (5 bases each). Trimming removed 3 bases from V and 0 bases from J, with 12 bases in between. CDR3 length: 15 residues. Germline V gives CDR1 SEHNR, CDR2 FQNEAQ (reference sequence). CDR3 loop: CASSFIGGSSYEQYV. In DNA, the CDR3 is TGTGCCAGCAGCTTTATTGGGGGATCCTCCTACGAGCAGTACGTC.

Only a few counts were recorded for this clonotype. The chain joins TRBV5-1 to TRBJ2-3; the match to TRBD1 covers 8 bases. Per the germline V gene, CDR1 is SGHRS and CDR2 is YFSETQ. Germline trimming cut 0 bases from V and 5 bases from J; bases unmatched to any gene: 5. The length of the CDR3 is 15 residues. The CDR3 region has the DNA TGCGCCAGCAGCTTGGGTCAGGGGGCCGGAGATACGCAGTATTTT. Amino acids: CASSLGQGAGDTQYF.

This clonotype came up many times. CDR3 in DNA: TGTGCCAGCAGTTTAACAGGGAAAAACACTGAAGCTTTCTTT. Protein sequence: CASSLTGKNTEAFF. The rearrangement joins TRBV12-3 or TRBV12-4 to TRBJ1-1; D may be TRBD1 (6 bases). CDR3 length: 14 amino acids. The V gene lost 2 bases and the J gene lost 2 bases, with 9 bases spanning the gap.

The chain is built from TRBV12-3 or TRBV12-4 and TRBJ1-2, with 7 bases aligning to TRBD1. J was trimmed by 8 bases and V by 3 bases; bases with no gene match: 12. CDR3 size: 15 residues. The CDR3: CASSLMTGSFYGYTF. The CDR3 bases are TGTGCCAGCAGTTTGATGACAGGGTCCTTTTACGGCTACACCTTC.

This clonotype was recorded a few times. V and J are TRBV6-1 and TRBJ2-3; no reliable D call. Germline-derived CDR1 and CDR2 are MNHNS and SASEGT. The V and J ends lost 10 bases and 2 bases respectively, with 13 bases between them. The CDR3 has 13 residues. CDR3 region: CATQTPLTDTQYF. As DNA, the CDR3 is TGTGCCACCCAGACCCCCCTCACAGATACGCAGTATTTT.

This clonotype was picked up a small number of times. CDR3: CASSLAQGVAGELFF. CDR3 DNA sequence: TGCGCCAGCAGCTTGGCACAGGGGGTCGCCGGGGAGCTGTTTTTT. The J gene is TRBJ2-2, the V gene TRBV5-1; TRBD1 matches at 8 bases. CDR3 length: 15 residues. V lost 0 bases to trimming and J lost 6 bases; unmatched junction nucleotides: 4. Germline V CDR1 and CDR2: SGHRS, YFSETQ.

The table lists this clonotype with a few counts. At one end, the junction sequence differs from germline, possibly due to a read error. The chain combines TRBV6-5 with TRBJ2-1, with 9 bases aligning to TRBD1. This CDR3 contains 18 residues. In germline, CDR1 is MNHEY, CDR2 SVGAGI. This CDR3 reads CASGYRGLTVPSYNEQFF. In DNA form, the CDR3 reads TGTGCCAGCGGTTACAGGGGGCTTACCGTACCCTCCTACAATGAGCAGTTCTTC.

J is TRBJ1-2 and V is TRBV20-1; D remains ambiguous. V was clipped by 5 bases and J by 8 bases, with 12 bases between them. Per the germline V gene, CDR1 is DFQATT and CDR2 is SNEGSKA (reference sequence). The length of the CDR3 is 11 residues. CDR3 in amino acids: CSAYRNHGYTF. The CDR3 bases are TGCAGTGCTTACAGAAACCACGGCTACACCTTC.

The CDR3 sequence is CATSRTTGFTGELFF. In DNA form, the CDR3 reads TGTGCCACCAGCAGGACGACAGGGTTCACCGGGGAGCTGTTTTTT. This chain links TRBV15 with TRBJ2-2, with 7 nucleotides matching TRBD1. There are 15 residues in the CDR3. V trimming: 3 bases; J trimming: 4 bases; junction bases outside the gene matches: 5. Looked up from germline, CDR1 is LNHNV and CDR2 is YYDKDF (reference sequence). Using reference TRBV15 and TRBJ2-2 for the parts outside the CDR3, the full variable domain is DAMVIQNPRYQVTQFGKPVTLSCSQTLNHNVMYWYQQKSSQAPKLLFHYYDKDFNNEADTPDNFQSRRPNTSFCFLDIRSPGLGDTAMYLCATSRTTGFTGELFFGEGSRLTVL.

This clonotype was observed many times. This chain uses TRBV18 with TRBJ2-5; 9 bases are shared with TRBD1. The CDR3 spans 14 residues. Germline values: CDR1 KGHSH, CDR2 LQKENI. Trimming took 4 bases from V and 3 from J; bases not matched to a gene: 3. The CDR3 sequence: CASSRDRAEETQYF. The CDR3 nucleotides are TGTGCCAGCTCACGGGACAGGGCGGAAGAGACCCAGTACTTC. Based on the CDR3 plus reference TRBV18 and TRBJ2-5, the full variable domain is NAGVMQNPRHLVRRRGQEARLRCSPMKGHSHVYWYRQLPEEGLKFMVYLQKENIIDESGMPKERFSAEFPKEGPSILRIQQVVRGDSAAYFCASSRDRAEETQYFGPGTRLLVL.

This clonotype was recorded a few times. This rearrangement joins TRBV25-1 to TRBJ2-7; 7 bases are shared with TRBD2. With 6 bases clipped from V and 2 bases from J, the junction kept 4 bases outside the gene matches. The CDR3 length is 13 residues. Per the germline V gene, CDR1 is MGHDK and CDR2 is SYGVNS. CDR3 DNA: TGTGCCAGCAGGGGGGGGTCCGCCTACGAGCAGTACTTC. This gives the protein CASRGGSAYEQYF.

This clonotype was recorded at least ten times. The chain combines TRBV18 with TRBJ2-3; 10 nucleotides agree with TRBD2. Looked up from germline, CDR1 is KGHSH and CDR2 is LQKENI. Germline trimming cut 3 bases from V and 4 bases from J; bases unmatched to any gene: 4. The CDR3 consists of 15 residues. The CDR3 sequence is CASSPLAGGSDTQYF. CDR3 DNA: TGTGCCAGCTCACCCTTAGCGGGGGGCTCAGATACGCAGTATTTT.

This clonotype was recorded at least ten times. This rearrangement joins TRBV6-1 to TRBJ1-1; D is unresolved. Trimming pared 2 bases from V and 3 bases from J, leaving 10 bases between. The germline gives CDR1 MNHNS, CDR2 SASEGT. The CDR3 is 14 residues long. The CDR3 loop is CASSESGTYTEAFF. CDR3 sequence (DNA): TGTGCCAGCAGTGAATCGGGCACCTACACTGAAGCTTTCTTT.

This clonotype appeared a few times. The chain links TRBV9 to TRBJ2-1; 9 positions agree with TRBD1. This CDR3 has 14 residues. From germline, CDR1 is SGDLS and CDR2 YYNGEE. V was pared by 3 bases and J by 4 bases, with 2 bases of the junction left unmatched. The CDR3 bases are TGTGCCAGCAGCGACGACAGGGGGTACAATGAGCAGTTCTTC. Translation gives CASSDDRGYNEQFF. Looking up the rest from reference TRBV9 and TRBJ2-1 gives the full variable domain: DSGVTQTPKHLITATGQRVTLRCSPRSGDLSVYWYQQSLDQGLQFLIQYYNGEERAKGNILERFSAQQFPDLHSELNLSSLELGDSALYFCASSDDRGYNEQFFGPGTRLTVL.

This clonotype has more than one count but fewer than ten. The chain couples TRBV29-1 to TRBJ1-1; D is ambiguous. The CDR3 length is 15 residues. CDR1 is SQVTM and CDR2 is ANQGSEA in the germline V gene. The V end lost 7 bases, the J end lost 1 base, and 19 bases lay between the germline ends. Here the CDR3 DNA reads TGCAGCGCTCTTGGAGGGCCAACTGGGAACACTGAAGCTTTCTTT. As protein: CSALGGPTGNTEAFF.

There are many counts of this clonotype. This rearrangement joins TRBV7-2 to TRBJ2-5; 7 bases are a match to TRBD2. V was clipped by 3 bases and J by 11 bases; unmatched bases: 3. Germline V gives CDR1 SGHTA, CDR2 FQGNSA. The CDR3 length is 11 residues. For the CDR3, the DNA is TGTGCCAGCAGCTTTTTGGGACTACAGTACTTC. As protein: CASSFLGLQYF.

This clonotype has only a few counts. The CDR3 sequence is CASSQVGSYIPPEAFF. The CDR3 DNA is TGTGCCAGCAGCCAAGTAGGCAGCTACATCCCCCCTGAAGCTTTCTTT. The chain combines TRBV4-2 with TRBJ1-1, with D hard to call. Germline V gives CDR1 LGHNA, CDR2 YNFKEQ. The CDR3 spans 16 residues. V gave up 1 base and J gave up 6 bases, with 18 bases separating them.

The V and J genes are TRBV11-3 and TRBJ2-5; the D is unclear. Between the trimmed V and J ends, which lost 7 bases and 2 bases, there was a span of 14 bases. CDR1 is SGHNT and CDR2 is YENEEA in the germline V gene. CDR3 length equals 14 residues. The CDR3 sequence is CASTHRRFQETQYF. In DNA form, the CDR3 reads TGTGCCAGCACCCATAGACGATTTCAAGAGACCCAGTACTTC.